This T cell receptor (beta chain) was found in a study of molecular identifiers for immune sequencing clone quantification. On this clonotype: One junction end disagrees with the germline gene, perhaps due to a read error.

Per the germline V gene, CDR1 is LGHNA and CDR2 is YSLEER. There are 15 residues in the CDR3. Methods described previously, with TCR primers listed, were used for bulk TCR libraries. TCRdb called the PCR reads again in MiXCR, with one record for every CDR3 protein. Here the sample spans approximately 550,000 distinct CDR3 sequences, 20% to 25% being singletons. The rearrangement links TRBV4-3 to TRBJ2-1; 7 bases align to TRBD2. Sequenced material: naive CD8+ T cells from blood, with Jurkat cell RNA spiked in. Subset denoted: FACS-sorted CD8+CD4-CCR7+CD45RA+ naive T cells. The clonotype originates from a human donor in good health. Some libraries in this study had Jurkat cell RNA spiked in. CDR3 residues: CASSQERDRYSEQFF. In DNA, the CDR3 is TGCGCCAGCAGCCAGGAGCGGGATAGGTACAGTGAGCAGTTCTTC.